A single sample gave rise to the 20 T cell receptor beta chains below, sequenced in a study of tumor and adjacent non-tumor tissue in lung cancer (dated by TCRdb to the late 2010s). RNA was isolated from bulk unsorted tissue, and RNA quality was assessed with a NanoDrop ND-1000 and an Agilent 2100. For the normal lung samples, distant non-tumor tissue was collected more than 3 cm away from the tumor edge. The library was produced with multiplex PCR. Data came from an Illumina HiSeq 2500. TCRbeta libraries were built by three rounds of nested PCR using primers (Table S4), following protocols modified from ARM-PCR. TCRdb took the public reads, trimmed them with fastp at Q25, ran MiXCR for clone calling and kept in-frame beta chains. Every CDR3 protein is listed once, alongside the most common genes and DNA of its rows. This sample holds about 75,000 distinct CDR3 sequences; around 70% were observed only once. The ten largest clonotypes hold 25% to 35% of the sample.

Sequenced material: distant non-tumor lung tissue. Every receptor here comes from a woman between 50 and 59 years old with non-small cell lung cancer.

Turning to this clonotype: Since the CDR3 does not end with the conserved phenylalanine or tryptophan, this likely comes from a read error. The genes are TRBV20-1 and TRBJ2-2; D is unclear. This CDR3 is built from 14 residues. The ends were cut back, 8 bases at V and 3 bases at J, with 16 bases in the middle. Germline assignment: CDR1 DFQATT and CDR2 SNEGSKA (reference sequence). CDR3 nucleotides: TGCAGTACTCCCAGGATAACTGACACCGGGGAGCTGTTTTCT. Translation: CSTPRITDTGELFS.

This clonotype was seen at least ten times. The chain carries TRBV5-5 and TRBJ2-7, with TRBD2 identical over 7 bases. The CDR3 length is 13 residues. V was clipped by 4 bases and J by 2 bases; unmatched bases: 3. Germline assignment: CDR1 SGHKS and CDR2 YYEKEE (reference sequence). Here the CDR3 DNA reads TGTGCCAGCAGCCCCGGGACTACCTACGAGCAGTACTTC. Translated, it gives CASSPGTTYEQYF.

A remark on this clonotype: In this CDR3 the conserved last residue, phenylalanine or tryptophan, is missing, so a read error is likely. This chain joins TRBV20-1 and TRBJ2-2, with 9 bases aligning to TRBD2. V lost 6 bases and J lost 1; bases outside the gene matches: 3. From germline, CDR1 is DFQATT and CDR2 SNEGSKA (reference sequence). The length of the CDR3 is 14 residues. Written as DNA, the CDR3 is TGCAGTGCATTACTAGCGGGGAACACCGGGGAGCTGTTTTAT. It specifies CSALLAGNTGELFY.

CDR3 bases: TGTGCCATGAGCTTAACCCTATGGAACGACGAGCAGTACTTC. It codes for CAMSLTLWNDEQYF. This chain uses TRBV11-2 with TRBJ2-7, with no clear D. The germline CDR1 and CDR2 sequences are SGHAT and FQNNGV. The germline V and J ends were trimmed by 10 bases and 5 bases, with 21 bases remaining between them. This CDR3 contains 14 residues.

In regard to this clonotype: A much bigger clone sits one base away, suggesting this may be a read error. In this CDR3 the conserved last residue, phenylalanine or tryptophan, is missing, so a read error is likely. The chain employs TRBV12-3 or TRBV12-4 and TRBJ2-2; 7 nucleotides agree with TRBD2. This CDR3 is 16 amino acids long. V was clipped by 2 bases and J by 7 bases; unmatched bases: 10. CDR3 DNA sequence: TGTGCCAGCAGTTTATTCCCGGGGGGAGTCGGCGGGGAGCTGTTTCTT. Translating it yields CASSLFPGGVGGELFL.

Note on this clonotype: This may be a read error: a much more frequent sequence differs by one nucleotide. The chain employs TRBV6-1 and TRBJ1-4; D is uncertain. Germline loops: CDR1 MNHNS, CDR2 SASEGT. This CDR3 contains 17 residues. The CDR3 loop reads CASSETVDTATNGKLFF. In nucleotides, the CDR3 is TGTGCCAGCAGTGAGACCGTAGATACTGCAACTAATGGAAAACTGTTTTTT.

About this clonotype itself: An end of the junction differs from the germline gene, which may be a read error. The chain recombines TRBV29-1 with TRBJ2-2; 8 bases are shared with TRBD2. The CDR3 consists of 15 residues. Germline V gene sequence: CDR1 SQVTM, CDR2 ANQGSEA. The CDR3 here is CSVVLLTGGVGELSF. Here the CDR3 DNA reads TGCAGCGTTGTTCTCCTGACGGGAGGGGTCGGGGAGCTGTCTTTT.

CDR3 loop: CVVAVNSGRVVETQYF. The CDR3 DNA is TGCGTCGTTGCGGTCAATAGCGGGAGGGTTGTTGAGACCCAGTACTTC. The chain has TRBV29-1 and TRBJ2-5; 11 bases line up with TRBD2. The germline V gene encodes CDR1 SQVTM and CDR2 ANQGSEA. This CDR3 comprises 16 residues. The entire variable domain, with the rest obtained from reference TRBV29-1 and TRBJ2-5, is as follows: SAVISQKPSRDICQRGTSLTIQCQVDSQVTMMFWYRQQPGQSLTLIATANQGSEATYESGFVIDKFPISRPNLTFSTLTVSNMSPEDSSIYLCVVAVNSGRVVETQYFGPGTRLLVL.

In its sample, this clonotype was seen many times. This chain joins TRBV29-1 and TRBJ2-7, with D tentatively TRBD1 or TRBD2 (6 bases each). Germline CDR1 reads SQVTM; CDR2 reads ANQGSEA. This CDR3 contains 12 residues. V was clipped by 7 bases and J by 1 base, with 11 bases between them. The CDR3 DNA reads TGCAGCGGGGGGGACATTTCCTACGAGCAGTACTTC. It translates to CSGGDISYEQYF.

As concerns this clonotype: Relative to the germline gene, one junction end is altered; a read error may explain this. The gene calls are TRBV11-1 and TRBJ2-1; no reliable D call. This CDR3 has 13 residues. CDR1 is SGHAT, CDR2 FQDESV, per germline (reference sequence). CDR3: CDGSLPPLDEQSF. Here the CDR3 DNA reads TGTGACGGCAGCTTACCTCCGCTGGATGAGCAGTCCTTC.

Concerning this clonotype: A much more abundant neighbour one base away suggests this may be a read error. The chain is built from TRBV10-3 and TRBJ2-2, with D possibly TRBD1 on 5 matching bases. Germline V CDR1 and CDR2: ENHRY, SYGVKD. The CDR3 loop spans 14 amino acids. The CDR3 sequence: CATSDPGFTRELFF. The CDR3 nucleotides are TGTGCCACCAGTGATCCAGGGTTCACCCGGGAGCTGTTTTTT.

Concerning this clonotype itself: One end of the junction varies from germline; a read error may be responsible. The chain is built from TRBV12-5 and TRBJ1-1; D is undetermined. The V gene's germline CDR1 is LGHNT and CDR2 FRNRAP. This CDR3 is 12 amino acids long. CDR3 bases: TGTGCTAGTGGTTTGGGCCTCACTGCAGCTTTCTTT. Translation: CASGLGLTAAFF.

Concerning this clonotype itself: A single base separates this from a much larger clone, so it may be a read error. The rearrangement uses TRBV6-2 or TRBV6-3 and TRBJ2-1, with 8 nucleotides matching TRBD2. The CDR3 length is 13 residues. Germline loops: CDR1 MNHEY, CDR2 SVGEGT. This CDR3 is CAGSYHRLAEQFF. In DNA, the CDR3 is TGTGCCGGCAGTTACCACCGACTAGCGGAGCAGTTCTTC.

Points on this clonotype: This may arise from a read error, as a much more abundant clone is one base away. The J gene is TRBJ1-1, the V gene TRBV24-1; weak D call: TRBD1 (6 bases). CDR3 length: 13 residues. The V and J ends lost 7 bases and 6 bases respectively, with 14 bases between them. Germline assignment: CDR1 KGHDR and CDR2 SFDVKD. In nucleotides, the CDR3 is TGTGCCACCAGGGCAGGGGAAGTCCCTGAAGCTTTCTTT. Protein product: CATRAGEVPEAFF.

V usage is TRBV4-2 and J usage is TRBJ2-3; tentatively, D is TRBD2 (5 bases). The CDR3 contains 20 residues. Looked up from germline, CDR1 is LGHNA and CDR2 is YNFKEQ. Between the trimmed V and J ends, which lost 0 bases and 4 bases, there was a span of 26 bases. CDR3 bases: TGTGCCAGCAGCCAAGATGTGATCATTAACGGGAAGGCCGACGCAGATACGCAGTATTTT. Translation: CASSQDVIINGKADADTQYF.

This chain joins TRBV12-3 or TRBV12-4 and TRBJ1-4, with D possibly matching TRBD1 (6 bases). The CDR3 runs 15 residues. Trimming removed 8 bases from V and 7 bases from J, with 20 bases in between. In nucleotides, the CDR3 is TGTGCCAGCGGCCTACAGGGTGGCCTGGGTGAAAAACTGTTTTTT. Translating gives CASGLQGGLGEKLFF.

This clonotype was seen only a few times. Possible read error: a much larger clone is one base away. V usage is TRBV6-5 and J usage is TRBJ2-2; TRBD1 matches at 8 bases. The CDR3 sequence is 15 residues long. Per the germline V gene, CDR1 is MNHEY and CDR2 is SVGAGI. J was trimmed by 4 bases and V by 7 bases; bases with no gene match: 8. CDR3 bases: TGTGCCAGCAAGGGGGACAGGCCCAGCACCGGGGAGCTGTTTTTT. Translating it yields CASKGDRPSTGELFF.

As for this clonotype: This may be a read error, as it is one base from a much larger clone. This chain uses TRBV29-1 with TRBJ2-3; 10 bases are a match to TRBD2. V lost 5 bases and J lost 0; bases outside the gene matches: 14. Germline V gene sequence: CDR1 SQVTM, CDR2 ANQGSEA. CDR3 length: 18 residues. The CDR3 reads CSVSGSGRTPISTDTQYF. The CDR3 bases are TGCAGCGTTTCTGGTAGCGGGAGGACCCCGATTAGCACAGATACGCAGTATTTT.

Of note for this clonotype: A read error may be the cause here, since a much bigger clone is one base away. The chain couples TRBV10-2 to TRBJ1-4; no definite D call. Germline assignment: CDR1 WSHSY and CDR2 SAAADI. CDR3 size: 15 residues. The CDR3 region is CTSSETGSTNEKLFF. DNA of the CDR3: TGCACCAGCAGTGAGACGGGATCAACTAATGAAAAACTGTTTTTT.

With regard to this clonotype: An end of the junction differs from the germline gene, which may be a read error. The chain couples TRBV20-1 to TRBJ2-1; unclear D gene. This CDR3 region has 12 residues. Germline CDR1 reads DFQATT; CDR2 reads SNEGSKA (reference sequence). CDR3 nucleotide sequence: TGCAGTGCTAGGGTGGAAAACAAAGAGCAGTTCTTC. Protein: CSARVENKEQFF.